Below are 8 T cell receptor beta chains sequenced from a single sample in a study of CD8 T cells in Susac syndrome. cDNA came from around 0.54 to 1 ug RNA primed by random hexamers. TCRdb passed the immunoSEQ multiplex PCR reads through MiXCR, listing each CDR3 protein once. There are 210,000 or so distinct CDR3 sequences in the sample; around 93% occur only once, and about 0.14% lies in the top ten. The sample taken for sequencing was CD4+ T cells from PBMCs. All receptors derive from a human donor with Susac syndrome.

The V gene is TRBV12-5, the J gene TRBJ2-3; TRBD1 might be the D (6 bases). V was pared by 4 bases and J by 0 bases, with 11 bases between. Germline-derived CDR1 and CDR2 are LGHNT and FRNRAP. This CDR3 is 15 amino acids long. The CDR3 sequence is CASGYYRVSTDTQYF. As DNA, the CDR3 is TGTGCTAGTGGTTATTACAGGGTTAGCACAGATACGCAGTATTTT. Together with reference TRBV12-5 and TRBJ2-3, the CDR3 gives the full variable domain: DARVTQTPRHKVTEMGQEVTMRCQPILGHNTVFWYRQTMMQGLELLAYFRNRAPLDDSGMPKDRFSAEMPDATLATLKIQPSEPRDSAVYFCASGYYRVSTDTQYFGPGTRLTVL.

The CDR3 DNA is TGCAGTGCTGTGGACAGGTCCTACGAGCAGTACTTC. It is translated as CSAVDRSYEQYF. V and J are TRBV20-1 and TRBJ2-7; 7 bases match TRBD1. The CDR3 loop spans 12 amino acids. Looked up from germline, CDR1 is DFQATT and CDR2 is SNEGSKA (reference sequence). The V and J ends lost 5 bases and 1 base, in that order; junction bases with no gene match: 2.

The rearrangement joins TRBV4-2 to TRBJ2-1, with D maybe TRBD1 (6 bases). This CDR3 has 16 residues. Germline V gives CDR1 LGHNA, CDR2 YNFKEQ. V was clipped by 0 bases and J by 5 bases, with 14 bases between them. Here the CDR3 DNA reads TGTGCCAGCAGCCAAGATGAGTCAGCAGGGGACAATGAGCAGTTCTTC. Encoded protein: CASSQDESAGDNEQFF.

The gene calls are TRBV19 and TRBJ2-5; 12 bases fit TRBD2. CDR1 is LNHDA and CDR2 is SQIVND in the germline V gene (reference sequence). This CDR3 has 15 residues. V trimming: 6 bases; J trimming: 3 bases; junction bases outside the gene matches: 5. The CDR3 sequence is CASRKASGGEETQYF. CDR3 DNA: TGTGCCAGTAGGAAGGCTAGCGGGGGGGAAGAGACCCAGTACTTC.

V is TRBV12-3 or TRBV12-4 and J is TRBJ2-1; D ambiguous. Trimming removed 2 bases at V and 6 bases at J, with 8 bases between. The CDR3 has 13 amino acids. The DNA for the CDR3 is TGTGCCAGCAGTTTACGCCTAGGCAATGAGCAGTTCTTC. It specifies CASSLRLGNEQFF.

The chain is built from TRBV29-1 and TRBJ2-5, with D possibly matching TRBD2 (6 bases). The CDR3 contains 12 residues. Germline V gene sequence: CDR1 SQVTM, CDR2 ANQGSEA. Trimming removed 7 bases from V and 2 bases from J, with 11 bases in between. The CDR3 loop is CSAGGGQETQYF. The CDR3 DNA is TGCAGCGCCGGGGGAGGTCAAGAGACCCAGTACTTC. The entire variable domain, with the rest obtained from reference TRBV29-1 and TRBJ2-5, is as follows: SAVISQKPSRDICQRGTSLTIQCQVDSQVTMMFWYRQQPGQSLTLIATANQGSEATYESGFVIDKFPISRPNLTFSTLTVSNMSPEDSSIYLCSAGGGQETQYFGPGTRLLVL.

The chain is built from TRBV6-5 and TRBJ2-1; D remains unclear. The V and J ends lost 0 bases and 5 bases respectively, with 20 bases between them. The CDR3 has 18 amino acids. CDR1 and CDR2 from the germline V gene are MNHEY and SVGAGI. The CDR3 sequence: CASSYSGSVPPTNNEQFF. CDR3 nucleotides: TGTGCCAGCAGTTACTCGGGCTCGGTCCCCCCGACGAACAATGAGCAGTTCTTC.

The V call is TRBV20-1, the J call TRBJ2-7; D might be TRBD2 (6 bases). Trimming pared 5 bases from V and 5 bases from J, leaving 13 bases between. The germline CDR1 and CDR2 sequences are DFQATT and SNEGSKA (reference sequence). The CDR3 is made up of 12 amino acids. In DNA, the CDR3 is TGCAGTGCTCCTTACGGCGGGGACGAGCAGTACTTC. Its protein is CSAPYGGDEQYF.